This is a list of T cell receptor beta chains from one sample in a study of regulatory T cells in long-lasting Graves disease. TCRdb reprocessed the multiplex PCR reads with MiXCR, giving one entry per CDR3 protein. Of 440,000 or so distinct CDR3 sequences detected, about a sixth appear once; the ten largest clones hold around a tenth. The same sample was also used in a study of T cells in Graves' hyperthyroidism and ophthalmopathy.

The sample in question was peripheral blood mononuclear cells (PBMCs), obtained at new diagnosis, from a patient treated with antithyroid drugs. These receptors were collected from a woman aged 30 to 39 with Graves disease. CDR3s include the opening cysteine and the closing phenylalanine or tryptophan. D genes are given only for firm matches. Clone size is stated in some rows and not others, as once, few, many or a class when expanded.

V: TRBV2
J: TRBJ2-7
size: many
D: TRBD2
DNA: TGTGCCAGCAGGACCGGGACTAGCGAAACCTACGAGCAGTACTTC
CDR3: CASRTGTSETYEQYF

V: TRBV4-1
J: TRBJ2-1
size: many
D: TRBD2
DNA: TGCGCCAGCAGCCAAGGGACTAGCTCCTACAATGAGCAGTTCTTC
CDR3: CASSQGTSSYNEQFF

V: TRBV12-3/TRBV12-4
J: TRBJ1-1
size: NA
D: NA
DNA: TGTGCCAGCAGTTCAGGAGGGGGTGAAGCTTTCTTT
CDR3: CASSSGGGEAFF

V: TRBV18
J: TRBJ2-7
size: many
D: NA
DNA: TGTGCCAGCTCACCAAGCAGGGGCGAGTCCTACGAGCAGTACTTC
CDR3: CASSPSRGESYEQYF

V: TRBV10-1
J: TRBJ2-6
size: many
D: TRBD1
DNA: TGCGCCAGCCTCGACAGGGTCCGGGCCAACGTCCTGACTTTC
CDR3: CASLDRVRANVLTF

V: TRBV3-1
J: TRBJ2-7
size: many
D: TRBD2
DNA: TGTGCCAGCAGCCAAGATGGAGGCGGGAGCTACGAGCAGTACTTC
CDR3: CASSQDGGGSYEQYF

V: TRBV19
J: TRBJ1-2
size: NA
D: NA
DNA: TGTGCCAGTAAGGCGGACCTCCTTTCTTCGGGCTACACCTTC
CDR3: CASKADLLSSGYTF

V: TRBV10-3
J: TRBJ1-2
size: NA
D: NA
DNA: TGTGCCACCGACGGCTCCTATTCTAACTATGGCTACACCTTC
CDR3: CATDGSYSNYGYTF

V: TRBV2
J: TRBJ2-1
size: many
D: TRBD2
DNA: TGTGCCAGCCAGACCGCGGGAGTGCCGGGAAATGAGCAGTTCTTC
CDR3: CASQTAGVPGNEQFF

V: TRBV4-2
J: TRBJ1-6
size: few
D: NA
DNA: TGTGCCAGCAGCCAACCTTTAGGCGCGGTTTCACCCCTCCACTTT
CDR3: CASSQPLGAVSPLHF

V: TRBV3-1
J: TRBJ1-1
size: many
D: NA
DNA: TGTGCCAGCAGCCAAGGGGACGCGGGCACTGAAGCTTTCTTT
CDR3: CASSQGDAGTEAFF

V: TRBV30
J: TRBJ2-7
size: many
D: TRBD1
DNA: TGTGCCTGGAGCTCCGGGACAGGCGCCTACGAGCAGTACTTC
CDR3: CAWSSGTGAYEQYF

V: TRBV27
J: TRBJ2-7
size: few
D: NA
DNA: TGTGCCAGCAGAGCAGGGAACGAGCAGTACTTC
CDR3: CASRAGNEQYF

V: TRBV9
J: TRBJ1-2
size: few
D: NA
DNA: TGTGCCAGCAACGGGGGGGTGGATGGCTACACCTTC
CDR3: CASNGGVDGYTF

V: TRBV28
J: TRBJ1-6
size: many
D: NA
DNA: TGTGCCAGCAGTTTAAGGGTATGGGGTCGCTCACCCCTCCACTTT
CDR3: CASSLRVWGRSPLHF

V: TRBV2
J: TRBJ2-1
size: few
D: NA
DNA: TGTGCCAGCGCCTTCGACAATGAGCAGTTCTTC
CDR3: CASAFDNEQFF

V: TRBV29-1
J: TRBJ1-5
size: few
D: TRBD1
DNA: TGCAGCGTGACAGGGGGGAGCAATCAGCCCCAGCATTTT
CDR3: CSVTGGSNQPQHF

V: TRBV6-2/TRBV6-3
J: TRBJ2-5
size: many
D: NA
DNA: TGTGCCAGCAGTAATCAGGGGGGGGAGACCCAGTACTTC
CDR3: CASSNQGGETQYF

V: TRBV28
J: TRBJ2-1
size: many
D: TRBD1
DNA: TGTGCCAGCAGTCCCCAATTGGGCCAGGGGGCTGGTAATGAGCAGTTCTTC
CDR3: CASSPQLGQGAGNEQFF

V: TRBV3-1
J: TRBJ2-1
size: NA
D: TRBD2
DNA: TGTGCCAGCAGCCCGTCAGCGGGAGTCAATGAGCAGTTCTTC
CDR3: CASSPSAGVNEQFF